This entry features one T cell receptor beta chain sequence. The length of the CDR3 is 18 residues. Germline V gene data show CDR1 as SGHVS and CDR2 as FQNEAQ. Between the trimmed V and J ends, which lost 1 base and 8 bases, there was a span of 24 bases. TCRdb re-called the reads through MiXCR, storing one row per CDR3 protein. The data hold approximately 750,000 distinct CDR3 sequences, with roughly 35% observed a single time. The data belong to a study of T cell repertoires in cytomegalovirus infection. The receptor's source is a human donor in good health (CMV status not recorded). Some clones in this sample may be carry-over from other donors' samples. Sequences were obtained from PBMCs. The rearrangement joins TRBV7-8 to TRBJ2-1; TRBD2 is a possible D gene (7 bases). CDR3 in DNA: TGTGCCAGCAGCTTAGGGGGGGGCGAGTTGAGACTTAAGGATGAGCAGTTCTTC. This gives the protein CASSLGGGELRLKDEQFF. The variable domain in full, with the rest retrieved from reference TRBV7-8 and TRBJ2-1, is GAGVSQSPRYKVAKRGQDVALRCDPISGHVSLFWYQQALGQGPEFLTYFQNEAQLDKSGLPSDRFFAERPEGSVSTLKIQRTQQEDSAVYLCASSLGGGELRLKDEQFFGPGTRLTVL.